The 6 T cell receptor beta chains listed next were all sequenced from one sample in a study of T cells expressing NK-cell markers. Each CDR3 protein gets one entry in TCRdb, which reprocessed the 5' RACE reads and gives no DNA. This table lists over 200,000 distinct CDR3 sequences. Sequenced sample: blood T cells: a sorted CD56 or NKG2C T cell subset, CD4+ or CD8+ T cells, or bulk PBMC T cells (not recorded which). The source of these receptors is a man between 18 and 29 years old in good health.

This chain connects TRBV7-9 to TRBJ1-4; TCRdb returns TRBD1, unconfirmable since there is no DNA. The CDR3 runs to 15 residues. The germline CDR1 and CDR2 sequences are SEHNR and FQNEAQ (reference sequence). CDR3 protein: CASSLGQGSLEKLFF.

The chain is built from TRBV21-1 and TRBJ2-3; TCRdb selects TRBD1, and the lack of DNA leaves this call unchecked. TRBV21-1 is reported as a pseudogene. The CDR3 sequence is 18 residues long. CDR3 sequence: CASSKALLGTGSVDTQYF.

This chain connects TRBV29-1 to TRBJ2-3; TCRdb names TRBD1, which stays unverified in the absence of DNA. The germline CDR1 and CDR2 sequences are SQVTM and ANQGSEA. There are 15 residues in the CDR3. This CDR3 is CSVEESGTTTDTQYF.

The chain links TRBV3-1 to TRBJ2-1. Per the germline V gene, CDR1 is LGHDT and CDR2 is YNNKEL (reference sequence). The CDR3 is made up of 14 amino acids. The CDR3 sequence: CASSHRLWGNEQFF.

The genes are TRBV7-8 and TRBJ2-7; lacking DNA, the TRBD2 call made by TCRdb goes unchecked. Germline values: CDR1 SGHVS, CDR2 FQNEAQ. CDR3 length: 15 amino acids. The CDR3 is CASSLGTSALYEQYF.

This rearrangement joins TRBV12-3 or TRBV12-4 to TRBJ2-7; checking the TCRdb D call of TRBD1 is not possible without DNA. The CDR3 spans 16 residues. The CDR3 reads CASSLKGQGWYDEQYF.